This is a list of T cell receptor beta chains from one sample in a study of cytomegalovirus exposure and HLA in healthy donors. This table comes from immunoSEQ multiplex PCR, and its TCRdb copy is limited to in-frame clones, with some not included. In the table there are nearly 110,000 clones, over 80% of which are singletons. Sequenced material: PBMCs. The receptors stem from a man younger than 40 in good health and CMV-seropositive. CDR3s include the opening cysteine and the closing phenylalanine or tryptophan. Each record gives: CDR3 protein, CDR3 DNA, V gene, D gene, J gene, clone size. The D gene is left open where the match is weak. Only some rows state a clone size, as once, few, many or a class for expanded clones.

CDR3: CASTDGTVNYGYTF
DNA: TGTGCCAGTACCGACGGGACAGTGAACTATGGCTACACCTTC
V: TRBV19
D: TRBD1
J: TRBJ1-2
size: NA

CDR3: CASSLYTGELFF
DNA: TGTGCCAGCAGCCTTTACACCGGGGAGCTGTTTTTT
V: TRBV6-5
D: NA
J: TRBJ2-2
size: NA

CDR3: CASSVAGTGGTGELFF
DNA: TGTGCCAGCAGCGTAGCTGGGACAGGGGGCACCGGGGAGCTGTTTTTT
V: TRBV9
D: TRBD1
J: TRBJ2-2
size: NA

CDR3: CASSSTGFEVVHEQYF
DNA: TGTGCCAGCAGTTCCACAGGTTTTGAGGTGGTCCACGAGCAGTACTTC
V: TRBV6-5
D: NA
J: TRBJ2-7
size: NA

CDR3: CSSSRYGRGLRMNTEAFF
DNA: TGTTCCAGCAGCCGGTATGGGCGGGGCCTGCGCATGAACACTGAAGCTTTCTTT
V: TRBV7-9
D: NA
J: TRBJ1-1
size: NA

CDR3: CASSKRDRGRCGYTF
DNA: TGTGCCAGCAGCAAACGAGACAGGGGACGGTGTGGCTACACCTTC
V: TRBV21-1
D: NA
J: TRBJ1-2
size: NA

CDR3: CASSLAIPGVSQETQYF
DNA: TGTGCCAGCAGCTTGGCTATACCCGGGGTCTCCCAAGAGACCCAGTACTTC
V: TRBV5-8
D: NA
J: TRBJ2-5
size: NA

CDR3: CASSADTYSGNTIYF
DNA: TGTGCCAGCAGTGCGGACACTTACTCTGGAAACACCATATATTTT
V: TRBV6-1
D: NA
J: TRBJ1-3
size: NA

CDR3: CASSPRRGGPSGVHTDTQYF
DNA: TGTGCCAGCAGCCCCCGTCGAGGGGGGCCTAGCGGGGTCCACACAGATACGCAGTATTTT
V: TRBV9
D: TRBD2
J: TRBJ2-3
size: NA

CDR3: CASGRGGLAGGNKAGELFF
DNA: TGCGCCAGCGGACGCGGCGGACTAGCGGGGGGGAATAAGGCCGGGGAGCTGTTTTTT
V: TRBV5-1
D: TRBD2
J: TRBJ2-2
size: NA

CDR3: CASSPGLAGGPRVYEQYF
DNA: TGCGCCAGCAGCCCCGGACTAGCGGGGGGGCCGCGGGTCTACGAGCAGTACTTC
V: TRBV4-1
D: TRBD2
J: TRBJ2-7
size: few

CDR3: CASSWGGGQNTEAFF
DNA: TGTGCCAGCAGTTGGGGGGGCGGTCAGAACACTGAAGCTTTCTTT
V: TRBV27
D: NA
J: TRBJ1-1
size: NA

CDR3: CASSRSYEQYF
DNA: TGTGCCAGCAGCCGCTCCTACGAGCAGTACTTC
V: TRBV2
D: NA
J: TRBJ2-7
size: few

CDR3: CASSLAGRSYEQYF
DNA: TGCGCCAGCAGCTTGGCCGGCAGGTCCTACGAGCAGTACTTC
V: TRBV5-1
D: NA
J: TRBJ2-7
size: NA

CDR3: CASSLDSPVYGYTF
DNA: TGTGCCAGCAGCTTGGACAGTCCTGTCTATGGCTACACCTTC
V: TRBV4-2
D: NA
J: TRBJ1-2
size: NA

CDR3: CASSPYIAGANEQFF
DNA: TGTGCCAGCAGCCCCTATATAGCGGGGGCCAATGAGCAGTTCTTC
V: TRBV7-3
D: TRBD2
J: TRBJ2-1
size: NA

CDR3: CASTTRDTQYF
DNA: TGTGCCAGCACCACCAGAGATACGCAGTATTTT
V: TRBV6-6
D: NA
J: TRBJ2-3
size: NA

CDR3: CASISPAGGPMFF
DNA: TGTGCCAGCATCTCCCCAGCGGGGGGGCCTATGTTCTTC
V: TRBV6-5
D: TRBD2
J: TRBJ2-1
size: few

CDR3: CAISESQLLRETDTQYF
DNA: TGTGCCATCAGTGAGTCACAACTTTTGCGGGAAACAGATACGCAGTATTTT
V: TRBV10-3
D: NA
J: TRBJ2-3
size: NA

CDR3: CASSVAGDRVDSNQPQHF
DNA: TGTGCCAGCAGCGTAGCCGGGGACAGGGTTGATAGCAATCAGCCCCAGCATTTT
V: TRBV9
D: TRBD1
J: TRBJ1-5
size: NA

CDR3: CASSYREGAMEKLFF
DNA: TGTGCCAGCAGTTACCGAGAGGGGGCGATGGAAAAACTGTTTTTT
V: TRBV6-5
D: TRBD1
J: TRBJ1-4
size: NA

CDR3: CSSGRVNEQFF
DNA: TGTTCCAGCGGCCGGGTCAATGAGCAGTTCTTC
V: TRBV7-9
D: NA
J: TRBJ2-1
size: NA

CDR3: CASSLAGPTSYEQYF
DNA: TGTGCCAGCTCACTCGCGGGGCCGACCTCCTACGAGCAGTACTTC
V: TRBV18
D: NA
J: TRBJ2-7
size: NA

CDR3: CASSHPQTIQASGANGLTF
DNA: TGTGCCAGCAGCCACCCGCAGACAATTCAGGCCTCTGGGGCCAACGGCCTGACTTTC
V: TRBV11-3
D: NA
J: TRBJ2-6
size: few

CDR3: CASRGLVGGGTDTQYF
DNA: TGCGCCAGCAGGGGACTCGTCGGGGGGGGCACAGATACGCAGTATTTT
V: TRBV5-1
D: TRBD2
J: TRBJ2-3
size: NA

CDR3: CASSSGLAGGSGELFF
DNA: TGTGCCAGCAGCTCCGGACTAGCGGGGGGTTCTGGGGAGCTGTTTTTT
V: TRBV7-3
D: TRBD2
J: TRBJ2-2
size: NA

CDR3: CASSLITKVLQETQYF
DNA: TGTGCCAGCAGCTTGATTACAAAAGTACTACAAGAGACCCAGTACTTC
V: TRBV5-6
D: NA
J: TRBJ2-5
size: NA

CDR3: CASSFLAGGTIENEQFF
DNA: TGTGCCAGCAGCTTTCTAGCGGGGGGGACGATAGAGAATGAGCAGTTCTTC
V: TRBV7-9
D: TRBD2
J: TRBJ2-1
size: once

CDR3: CASMGPGRNTEAFF
DNA: TGTGCCAGCATGGGGCCAGGCCGTAACACTGAAGCTTTCTTT
V: TRBV2
D: NA
J: TRBJ1-1
size: NA

CDR3: CASSSRTGKAFF
DNA: TGTGCCAGTAGCTCTCGGACAGGAAAGGCTTTCTTT
V: TRBV19
D: TRBD1
J: TRBJ1-1
size: NA

CDR3: CASSIMDRWRDEKLFF
DNA: TGTGCCAGTAGTATCATGGACAGGTGGCGGGATGAAAAACTGTTTTTT
V: TRBV19
D: TRBD1
J: TRBJ1-4
size: NA

CDR3: CASSLNRDQTQYF
DNA: TGTGCCAGCAGCTTAAACAGGGACCAGACCCAGTACTTC
V: TRBV7-9
D: NA
J: TRBJ2-5
size: NA

CDR3: CASSHEQGYGYTF
DNA: TGTGCCAGCAGCCACGAACAGGGGTATGGCTACACCTTC
V: TRBV9
D: TRBD1
J: TRBJ1-2
size: NA

CDR3: CASSPGDPTNEKLFF
DNA: TGTGCCAGCAGCCCAGGGGACCCAACTAATGAAAAACTGTTTTTT
V: TRBV7-9
D: NA
J: TRBJ1-4
size: NA

CDR3: CASSEVQGPALHF
DNA: TGTGCCAGCAGTGAAGTACAGGGTCCGGCCCTCCACTTT
V: TRBV6-5
D: NA
J: TRBJ1-6
size: NA

CDR3: CASSLDSFEYGYTF
DNA: TGTGCCAGCAGTCTGGACAGCTTCGAATATGGCTACACCTTC
V: TRBV6-5
D: NA
J: TRBJ1-2
size: NA

CDR3: CASSLGGGTNYGYTF
DNA: TGCGCCAGCAGCTTGGGAGGGGGAACTAACTATGGCTACACCTTC
V: TRBV5-1
D: NA
J: TRBJ1-2
size: NA

CDR3: CASSLDRSHGYTF
DNA: TGTGCCAGCAGCTTGGACAGGAGTCATGGCTACACCTTC
V: TRBV5-5
D: NA
J: TRBJ1-2
size: NA

CDR3: CATSGTGRALTGELFF
DNA: TGCGCCACCTCTGGGACAGGGAGAGCCCTCACCGGGGAGCTGTTTTTT
V: TRBV10-1
D: TRBD1
J: TRBJ2-2
size: NA

CDR3: CASSLGTSTSDTQYF
DNA: TGTGCCAGCAGCTTAGGGACTAGCACGTCAGATACGCAGTATTTT
V: TRBV7-3
D: TRBD2
J: TRBJ2-3
size: NA

CDR3: CASSMIGDYTEAFF
DNA: TGTGCCAGTAGTATGATCGGAGACTACACTGAAGCTTTCTTT
V: TRBV19
D: NA
J: TRBJ1-1
size: NA